This T cell receptor (beta chain) emerged from a study of monozygotic twins with inflammatory bowel disease. Overall study findings and caveats: Among patients, repertoires may have gained variability from differing immunosuppressive treatments. No difference in repertoire similarity was seen between concordant and discordant twins, possibly because power was limited. Twins with IBD had fewer clonotypes in common with others than healthy twins, particularly during disease activity.

The CDR3 is 17 amino acids. Germline V gene sequence: CDR1 KGHSH, CDR2 LQKENI. A word on this clonotype: Its specificity is not known.

UMIs with a 6-nucleotide sample barcode were added by template switching. For each CDR3 protein, TCRdb gives one entry from its re-call of the 5' RACE reads, without DNA. The sample has over 120,000 distinct CDR3 sequences. The sequence was collected from a human donor with ulcerative colitis or Crohn's disease, or a healthy co-twin of an affected twin (not recorded which). The chain combines TRBV18 with TRBJ2-7; TCRdb's D call, TRBD2, is unchecked because there is no DNA. Specimen: blood. The CDR3 is CASSPSGGATGAYEQYF.